The 32 T cell receptor beta chains given below trace back to one sample, sequenced in a study of T cell repertoires in cytomegalovirus infection. These receptors' antigens are unknown. MiXCR, run by TCRdb on the reads, gives a single entry per CDR3 protein. The repertoire includes a few hundred thousand distinct CDR3 sequences, roughly 42% of them detected once, and just under 45% sits in the top ten. The material sequenced was cultured PBMCs, taken from culture after CMV antigen stimulation. The receptors come from a human donor in good health (CMV status not recorded). Some clones in this sample may be carry-over from other donors' samples.

This clonotype was counted only a few times. The V call is TRBV6-1, the J call TRBJ1-5, with D maybe TRBD1 (5 bases). There are 12 residues in the CDR3. Looked up from germline, CDR1 is MNHNS and CDR2 is SASEGT. Trimming took 8 bases from V and 1 from J, leaving 6 bases between them. The CDR3 here is CASGGSNQPQHF. CDR3 DNA sequence: TGTGCCAGCGGGGGGAGCAATCAGCCCCAGCATTTT.

This clonotype was detected a few times. The chain's CDR3 is CASRQGSNTGELFF. In DNA, the CDR3 is TGTGCCAGCAGACAGGGGTCGAACACCGGGGAGCTGTTTTTT. The chain is built from TRBV6-2 or TRBV6-3 and TRBJ2-2, with 7 bases identical to TRBD1. Per germline, CDR1 MNHEY and CDR2 SVGEGT. The CDR3 is 14 amino acids. Trimming at V came to 6 bases and at J to 0 bases, leaving 1 base not matched to a gene.

This clonotype was observed a handful of times. This chain connects TRBV12-3 or TRBV12-4 to TRBJ1-4, with 9 bases aligning to TRBD1. The V segment lost 3 bases and the J segment 6 bases; nucleotides outside the gene matches: 5. The length of the CDR3 is 15 residues. CDR3 sequence (DNA): TGTGCCAGCAGTTTGGCCGGGACAGGGCATGAAAAACTGTTTTTT. Translation: CASSLAGTGHEKLFF.

A few counts support this clonotype. V and J are TRBV6-2 or TRBV6-3 and TRBJ1-5; D is unresolved. The CDR3 covers 15 residues. Germline V gene data show CDR1 as MNHEY and CDR2 as SVGEGT. V was trimmed by 2 bases and J by 0 bases, leaving 8 bases between them. The CDR3 coding sequence is TGTGCCAGCAGTTACAGGAGAAATAGCAATCAGCCCCAGCATTTT. Protein: CASSYRRNSNQPQHF.

The J gene is TRBJ2-7, the V gene TRBV7-2; D gene uncertain. V was cut by 2 bases and J by 11 bases, with 4 bases left in between. Germline V gene sequence: CDR1 SGHTA, CDR2 FQGNSA. CDR3 length: 9 amino acids. The CDR3 loop reads CASSLTKYF. The CDR3 bases are TGTGCCAGCAGCTTAACGAAGTACTTC.

The chain links TRBV28 to TRBJ1-3, with D tentatively TRBD1 (6 bases). Germline-derived CDR1 and CDR2 are MDHEN and SYDVKM. Trimming stripped 5 bases from V and 0 bases from J, with 14 bases between. This CDR3 is 16 amino acids long. In nucleotides, the CDR3 is TGTGCCAGCAGTCACCCTACAGGGACCTCTGGAAACACCATATATTTT. Translation gives CASSHPTGTSGNTIYF.

The V and J genes are TRBV6-5 and TRBJ2-7; 7 nucleotides agree with TRBD2. The V and J ends lost 0 bases and 1 base, in that order; junction bases with no gene match: 3. The germline CDR1 and CDR2 sequences are MNHEY and SVGAGI. This CDR3 is 15 amino acids long. The CDR3 region is CASSYSTAGSYEQYF. Here the CDR3 DNA reads TGTGCCAGCAGTTACTCGACAGCGGGGTCCTACGAGCAGTACTTC.

The sample holds a few counts of this clonotype. The chain combines TRBV20-1 with TRBJ2-4; 8 bases fit TRBD2. This CDR3 contains 14 residues. From germline, CDR1 is DFQATT and CDR2 SNEGSKA (reference sequence). After removal of 6 bases from V and 7 bases from J, the junction contained 11 bases not matched to a gene. CDR3: CSATPGGLSNIQYF. CDR3 nucleotides: TGCAGTGCAACCCCGGGGGGGCTTTCGAACATTCAGTACTTC.

The V gene is TRBV3-1, the J gene TRBJ2-2, with D unclear. The germline V gene encodes CDR1 LGHDT and CDR2 YNNKEL (reference sequence). Between the trimmed V and J ends, which lost 3 bases and 7 bases, there was a span of 15 bases. This CDR3 contains 15 residues. The CDR3 loop reads CASSHLGPPGGELFF. CDR3 DNA sequence: TGTGCCAGCAGCCACCTCGGGCCCCCTGGCGGGGAGCTGTTTTTT.

The V and J genes are TRBV4-1 and TRBJ2-2; 11 bases fit TRBD1. Germline V gene sequence: CDR1 MGHRA, CDR2 YSYEKL. The CDR3 consists of 17 residues. Unmatched junction bases numbered 6, after V lost 3 bases and J lost 3 bases. The CDR3 sequence is CASSHSPGQGDTGELFF. The DNA of the CDR3 is TGCGCCAGCAGCCATTCCCCGGGACAGGGGGACACCGGGGAGCTGTTTTTT.

J is TRBJ1-1 and V is TRBV10-2; TRBD1 might be the D (6 bases). The length of the CDR3 is 16 residues. Germline V CDR1 and CDR2: WSHSY, SAAADI. The ends were cut back, 7 bases at V and 1 base at J, with 19 bases in the middle. CDR3 DNA sequence: TGCGCCAGCAAGGACTTGGAAGGGACAAAGAACACTGAAGCTTTCTTT. Translating gives CASKDLEGTKNTEAFF.

The J gene is TRBJ2-7, the V gene TRBV6-1; D may be TRBD1 or TRBD2 (6 bases each). Germline assignment: CDR1 MNHNS and CDR2 SASEGT. Trimming shortened V by 5 bases and J by 4 bases, and 15 bases separated the two germline ends. The CDR3 is made up of 14 amino acids. The CDR3 nucleotides read TGTGCCAGCAGTTCAGGGGCGGGGAGGTACGAGCAGTACTTC. Protein: CASSSGAGRYEQYF.

This chain joins TRBV28 and TRBJ2-1, with TRBD2 matching over 11 bases. V gave up 4 bases and J gave up 7 bases; unmatched junction bases: 6. Germline values: CDR1 MDHEN, CDR2 SYDVKM. The CDR3 runs 15 residues. The CDR3 nucleotides are TGTGCCAGCAGTTCCCCCGGGACTAGCGGTAATGAGCAGTTCTTC. Its translation: CASSSPGTSGNEQFF.

The sample holds one count of this clonotype. This chain links TRBV6-6 with TRBJ1-4; TRBD1 is a possible D gene (5 bases). The CDR3 contains 16 residues. V was trimmed by 0 bases and J by 5 bases, leaving 13 bases between them. Germline assignment: CDR1 MNHNY and CDR2 SVGAGI (reference sequence). DNA for the CDR3: TGTGCCAGCAGTTACTCGCACAGGATAGGCAATGAAAAACTGTTTTTT. Amino acids: CASSYSHRIGNEKLFF.

The V and J genes are TRBV11-2 and TRBJ1-2, with TRBD1 matching over 8 bases. This CDR3 has 15 residues. Germline-derived CDR1 and CDR2 are SGHAT and FQNNGV. Trimming cost V 5 bases and J 4 bases; bases outside gene matches: 9. This CDR3 reads CASSRGQGSLYGYTF. The CDR3 DNA reads TGTGCCAGCAGCCGAGGACAGGGAAGTCTCTATGGCTACACCTTC.

The J gene is TRBJ2-7, the V gene TRBV5-5; TRBD1 agrees at 7 bases. Per germline, CDR1 SGHKS and CDR2 YYEKEE (reference sequence). The CDR3 sequence is 15 residues long. After removal of 4 bases from V and 3 bases from J, the junction contained 10 bases not matched to a gene. CDR3 coding DNA: TGTGCCAGCAGCGCCACCGGGACAGCGAGCTACGAGCAGTACTTC. This sequence encodes CASSATGTASYEQYF.

This clonotype was seen a few times. The chain recombines TRBV10-3 with TRBJ1-5; D is possibly TRBD1 (5 bases). The germline gives CDR1 ENHRY, CDR2 SYGVKD. The V gene lost 10 bases and the J gene lost 9 bases, with 10 bases spanning the gap. The CDR3 is 10 residues long. CDR3 coding DNA: TGTGCCACGGCGAGGGGGCCCCAGCATTTT. Translated, it gives CATARGPQHF.

There are a few counts of this clonotype. The chain couples TRBV7-8 to TRBJ2-1, with TRBD2 identical over 11 bases. With 5 bases clipped from V and 4 bases from J, the junction kept 22 bases outside the gene matches. The CDR3 is made up of 21 amino acids. Germline V gene data show CDR1 as SGHVS and CDR2 as FQNEAQ. The CDR3 DNA reads as TGTGCCAGCAGCCTCCCCCCTCGACTAGCGGGACAACCAATCGGGTACAATGAGCAGTTCTTC. Translating gives CASSLPPRLAGQPIGYNEQFF.

This clonotype was detected only a few times. V is TRBV27 and J is TRBJ2-7, with D unclear. Germline-derived CDR1 and CDR2 are MNHEY and SMNVEV (reference sequence). The V end was cut by 3 bases, the J end by 4 bases, with 13 bases between. This CDR3 contains 14 residues. CDR3 region: CASSFGNTLYEQYF. In DNA form, the CDR3 reads TGTGCCAGCAGTTTTGGTAATACCCTTTACGAGCAGTACTTC.

J is TRBJ1-1 and V is TRBV6-6; 7 nucleotides match TRBD1. The CDR3 runs 12 residues. J gave up 7 bases and V 5 bases, and 4 bases lay outside the gene matches. Germline CDR1 and CDR2: MNHNY and SVGAGI (reference sequence). This CDR3 is CASSDRALEAFF. CDR3 nucleotides: TGTGCCAGCAGTGACAGGGCCCTTGAAGCTTTCTTT.

This chain links TRBV5-1 with TRBJ2-1, with 11 bases matching TRBD2. Germline V gene lookup returns CDR1 SGHRS and CDR2 YFSETQ. The ends lost 3 bases at V and 9 bases at J; junction bases unmatched: 5. CDR3 length: 14 amino acids. In DNA form, the CDR3 reads TGCGCCAGCAGCTCTAGACTAGCGGGAAGTGAGCAGTTCTTC. Translated, it gives CASSSRLAGSEQFF.

This clonotype was counted a few times. V and J are TRBV12-3 or TRBV12-4 and TRBJ1-2; maybe TRBD1 (5 bases). There are 14 residues in the CDR3. Trimming removed 6 bases from V and 7 bases from J, with 18 bases in between. The CDR3 DNA is TGTGCCAGCAGACCGGGACGGCCCAACATTGGCTACACCTTC. It translates to CASRPGRPNIGYTF.

The V call is TRBV10-3, the J call TRBJ2-2; D possibly matches TRBD1 or TRBD2 (6 bases each). In germline, CDR1 is ENHRY, CDR2 SYGVKD. Trimming pared 5 bases from V and 7 bases from J, leaving 11 bases between. This CDR3 region has 13 residues. CDR3 in DNA: TGTGCCATCAGTTCCGAGGGGGGCGGGGAGCTGTTTTTT. This encodes CAISSEGGGELFF.

The chain employs TRBV6-1 and TRBJ1-1; D ambiguous. The CDR3 spans 12 residues. Germline V gives CDR1 MNHNS, CDR2 SASEGT. Trimming left V 0 bases short and J 7 bases short, with 6 bases between. CDR3 nucleotides: TGTGCCAGCAGTGAAGCCCGCGGTGAAGCTTTCTTT. Protein: CASSEARGEAFF.

Only a few counts were recorded for this clonotype. V is TRBV7-9 and J is TRBJ2-3, with 11 bases fitting TRBD2. The CDR3 is 16 residues long. In germline, CDR1 is SEHNR, CDR2 FQNEAQ (reference sequence). Trimming at V came to 5 bases and at J to 1 base, leaving 5 bases not matched to a gene. CDR3 amino acids: CASSLTSGTGTDTQYF. The CDR3 DNA is TGTGCCAGCAGCCTGACTAGCGGGACCGGCACAGATACGCAGTATTTT.

This clonotype was seen just once. The chain links TRBV10-3 to TRBJ2-1; TRBD2 matches 8 bases. This CDR3 has 15 amino acids. After removal of 10 bases from V and 2 bases from J, the junction contained 10 bases not matched to a gene. Germline V gene data show CDR1 as ENHRY and CDR2 as SYGVKD. The CDR3 nucleotides read TGTGCCACCCGCCCGGGGACTAGTCCCTACAATGAGCAGTTCTTC. Translating it yields CATRPGTSPYNEQFF.

The chain uses TRBV6-2 or TRBV6-3 and TRBJ1-1, with no clear D. Per germline, CDR1 MNHEY and CDR2 SVGEGT. The CDR3 totals 14 residues. V was trimmed by 6 bases and J by 1 base, leaving 12 bases between them. CDR3: CASSKHMGNTEAFF. Written as DNA, the CDR3 is TGTGCCAGCAGCAAACACATGGGGAACACTGAAGCTTTCTTT.

The rearrangement joins TRBV6-5 to TRBJ2-7; 10 bases are a match to TRBD1. Germline V CDR1 and CDR2: MNHEY, SVGAGI. The V gene end was trimmed by 8 bases and the J gene end by 1 base; junction bases not matched to a gene: 2. The CDR3 has 13 amino acids. CDR3 protein: CASGTGASYEQYF. The CDR3, as DNA: TGTGCCAGCGGGACAGGGGCGTCCTACGAGCAGTACTTC.

The chain is built from TRBV29-1 and TRBJ2-1; 10 nucleotides align to TRBD2. This CDR3 is built from 15 residues. The V segment lost 8 bases and the J segment 3 bases; nucleotides outside the gene matches: 10. Per the germline V gene, CDR1 is SQVTM and CDR2 is ANQGSEA. CDR3: CSSSGLAGDYNEQFF. Written as DNA, the CDR3 is TGCAGCTCCTCGGGGCTAGCGGGAGACTACAATGAGCAGTTCTTC.

This CDR3 reads CASGTRGGTDTQYF. CDR3 coding DNA: TGTGCCAGCGGGACCCGGGGAGGCACAGATACGCAGTATTTT. The chain is built from TRBV6-2 or TRBV6-3 and TRBJ2-3; D is tentatively TRBD1 or TRBD2 (5 bases each). Trimming left V 8 bases short and J 1 base short, with 13 bases between. From germline, CDR1 is MNHEY and CDR2 SVGEGT. The CDR3 consists of 14 residues.

This chain links TRBV18 with TRBJ2-2; 7 nucleotides line up with TRBD1. Trimming took 3 bases from V and 5 from J; bases not matched to a gene: 6. The CDR3 loop spans 15 amino acids. Germline V gives CDR1 KGHSH, CDR2 LQKENI. CDR3 protein: CASSPPEGATGELFF. CDR3 DNA sequence: TGTGCCAGCTCACCCCCAGAGGGGGCGACCGGGGAGCTGTTTTTT.

This chain connects TRBV20-1 to TRBJ1-2, with 8 bases matching TRBD1. CDR3 length equals 14 residues. Germline CDR1 DFQATT, CDR2 SNEGSKA (reference sequence). V shed 1 base, J shed 8 bases, and the junction held 9 bases outside the gene matches. CDR3 amino acids: CSARASDRVVGYTF. For the CDR3, the DNA is TGCAGTGCTAGAGCCTCGGACAGGGTAGTAGGCTACACCTTC.